The 15 T cell receptor beta chains in this list originate from one sample, sequenced in a study of blood T cell repertoires in COVID-19. Libraries were prepared by immunoSEQ multiplex PCR; TCRdb keeps only in-frame clonotypes and omits some of them. The table has some 220,000 clones, approximately 85% seen once. Sequenced sample: peripheral blood. These receptors were obtained from a woman in her seventies with COVID-19, enrolled during active disease.

The CDR3: CASSFRTTNYGYTF. CDR3 nucleotide sequence: TGTGCCAGCAGTTTCCGAACAACCAACTATGGCTACACCTTC. The chain joins TRBV28 to TRBJ1-2, with no clear D. Trimming left V 3 bases short and J 2 bases short, with 10 bases between. Germline V gives CDR1 MDHEN, CDR2 SYDVKM. The CDR3 runs 14 residues.

V gene TRBV29-1 combines with J gene TRBJ2-1, with TRBD2 matching over 10 bases. The germline CDR1 and CDR2 sequences are SQVTM and ANQGSEA. The CDR3 is made up of 19 amino acids. Trimming cost V 0 bases and J 0 bases; bases outside gene matches: 11. CDR3 amino acids: CSVEEGGTSESFSYNEQFF. The CDR3 nucleotides are TGCAGCGTTGAAGAGGGGGGGACTAGCGAATCCTTCTCCTACAATGAGCAGTTCTTC.

The chain recombines TRBV29-1 with TRBJ2-1, with D perhaps TRBD2 (5 bases). The CDR3 runs to 13 residues. The germline gives CDR1 SQVTM, CDR2 ANQGSEA. V lost 3 bases to trimming and J lost 1 base, with 7 bases between them. The CDR3 region is CSVERVSYNEQFF. The CDR3 DNA reads TGCAGCGTTGAGCGGGTGTCCTACAATGAGCAGTTCTTC.

This clone appeared many times. This sequence joins TRBV30 and TRBJ2-7; D may be TRBD1 (5 bases). The CDR3 contains 11 residues. The germline V and J ends were trimmed by 4 bases and 5 bases, with 9 bases remaining between them. Germline V lookup: CDR1 GTSNPN, CDR2 SVGIG (reference sequence). The CDR3 is CAWTGHHEQYF. CDR3 DNA sequence: TGTGCCTGGACAGGGCACCACGAGCAGTACTTC.

This chain links TRBV3-1 (or the pseudogene TRBV3-2) with TRBJ1-1; D may be TRBD1 (6 bases). The CDR3 runs to 15 residues. The germline V and J ends were trimmed by 2 bases and 2 bases, with 12 bases remaining between them. The germline V gene encodes CDR1 LGHDT and CDR2 YNNKEL (reference sequence). Written as DNA, the CDR3 is TGTGCCAGCAGCCAACCCGGGACACCAAACACTGAAGCTTTCTTT. Protein: CASSQPGTPNTEAFF.

Notes on this clone: Other DNA sequences from this sample encode an identical CDR3 as well. The CDR3 sequence: CASSQGGTVLYEQYF. CDR3 DNA: TGTGCCAGCAGCCAAGGAGGGACAGTCCTCTACGAGCAGTACTTC. The V call is TRBV3-1 (or the pseudogene TRBV3-2), the J call TRBJ2-7; 7 bases map to TRBD1. This CDR3 comprises 15 residues. Germline V gene lookup returns CDR1 LGHDT and CDR2 YNNKEL (reference sequence). J was trimmed by 3 bases and V by 1 base; bases with no gene match: 6.

The rearrangement uses TRBV6-6 and TRBJ1-2; weak D call: TRBD1 (6 bases). V was shortened by 4 bases and J by 8 bases, with 8 bases between the two germline ends. This CDR3 is built from 11 residues. CDR1 MNHNY and CDR2 SVGAGI come from the germline V gene (reference sequence). The CDR3 DNA is TGTGCCAGCAGTTTTCAGGGGGGCTACACCTTC. Its protein is CASSFQGGYTF.

The table lists this clone with a few counts. The chain links TRBV27 to TRBJ1-2; 8 nucleotides align to TRBD1. From germline, CDR1 is MNHEY and CDR2 SMNVEV (reference sequence). CDR3 length equals 13 residues. The J segment lost 3 bases and the V segment lost 5 bases, leaving 2 bases of the junction unmatched. CDR3 nucleotides: TGTGCCAGCAGTCTACAGGGGGACTATGGCTACACCTTC. Protein: CASSLQGDYGYTF.

The chain has TRBV5-8 and TRBJ1-2; D ambiguous. This CDR3 has 12 residues. Germline CDR1 reads SGHTS; CDR2 reads YDEGEE. V lost 7 bases and J lost 1, with 8 bases in between. The CDR3 region has the DNA TGTGCCAGCGAAGGACTTAACTATGGCTACACCTTC. Amino acid sequence: CASEGLNYGYTF.

The chain combines TRBV7-3 with TRBJ2-1, with D possibly TRBD2 on 6 matching bases. Germline V CDR1 and CDR2: SGHTA, FQGTGA. V was cut by 7 bases and J by 4 bases, with 14 bases left in between. The CDR3 is made up of 14 amino acids. Here the CDR3 reads CASNSGEGYNEQFF. The DNA for the CDR3 is TGTGCCAGCAACTCGGGAGAAGGGTACAATGAGCAGTTCTTC.

This chain uses TRBV7-2 with TRBJ2-7, with TRBD1 matching over 10 bases. The ends lost 5 bases at V and 2 bases at J; junction bases unmatched: 9. The CDR3 is 16 residues long. Germline V gene data show CDR1 as SGHTA and CDR2 as FQGNSA. The CDR3 bases are TGTGCCAGCAGCGCCCCGGGACAGGGGTCCCCCTACGAGCAGTACTTC. As protein: CASSAPGQGSPYEQYF.

This rearrangement joins TRBV5-1 to TRBJ2-5; TRBD2 aligns across 9 bases. V was pared by 0 bases and J by 3 bases, with 0 bases of the junction left unmatched. CDR1 SGHRS and CDR2 YFSETQ come from the germline V gene. This CDR3 has 14 amino acids. This CDR3 is CASSLVAGEETQYF. CDR3 nucleotides: TGCGCCAGCAGCTTGGTAGCGGGAGAAGAGACCCAGTACTTC.

The rearrangement links TRBV7-2 to TRBJ1-5, with TRBD1 matching over 8 bases. This CDR3 has 12 residues. Germline trimming cut 5 bases from V and 6 bases from J; bases unmatched to any gene: 0. CDR1 and CDR2 (germline): SGHTA, FQGNSA. CDR3 residues: CASSDRGQPQHF. The CDR3 DNA reads TGTGCCAGCAGCGACAGGGGTCAGCCCCAGCATTTT.

This clone was seen a single time. V usage is TRBV19 and J usage is TRBJ1-1; 9 nucleotides line up with TRBD1. This CDR3 comprises 15 residues. Germline CDR1 and CDR2: LNHDA and SQIVND (reference sequence). With V trimmed by 3 bases and J by 1 base, 3 bases remained unmatched. For the CDR3, the DNA is TGTGCCAGTAGTATCCTGGACAGGGGGAACACTGAAGCTTTCTTT. The encoded protein is CASSILDRGNTEAFF.

This clone was picked up a small number of times. The chain links TRBV2 to TRBJ2-3; a possible D gene is TRBD1 (6 bases). The V end lost 5 bases, the J end lost 5 bases, and 14 bases lay between the germline ends. The CDR3 runs to 14 residues. Looked up from germline, CDR1 is SNHLY and CDR2 is FYNNEI. CDR3 coding DNA: TGTGCCAGCAGTTACATGGACAGCCAAGATACGCAGTATTTT. Translation: CASSYMDSQDTQYF.